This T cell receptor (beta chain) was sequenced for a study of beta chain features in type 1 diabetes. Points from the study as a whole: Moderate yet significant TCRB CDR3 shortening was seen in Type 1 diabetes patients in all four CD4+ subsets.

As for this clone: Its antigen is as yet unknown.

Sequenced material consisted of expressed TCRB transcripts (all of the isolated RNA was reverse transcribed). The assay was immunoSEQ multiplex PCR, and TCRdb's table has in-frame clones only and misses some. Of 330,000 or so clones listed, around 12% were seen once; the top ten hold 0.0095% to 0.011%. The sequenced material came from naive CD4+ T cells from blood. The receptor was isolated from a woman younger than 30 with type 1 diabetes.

CDR3 loop: CASSSTGRNTEAFF. In DNA form, the CDR3 reads TGTGCCAGCAGTTCGACAGGGAGGAACACTGAAGCTTTCTTT. This rearrangement joins TRBV7-3 to TRBJ1-1; 7 bases are a match to TRBD1. This CDR3 has 14 amino acids. With V trimmed by 6 bases and J by 1 base, 5 bases remained unmatched. Germline V lookup: CDR1 SGHTA, CDR2 FQGTGA.